The rows below give T cell receptor beta chains drawn from one sample of a study of blood T cell repertoires in COVID-19. Generated by immunoSEQ multiplex PCR, the TCRdb table keeps only in-frame clones and is missing some. The sample yields about 300,000 clones, around 90% seen once. The sequenced material came from peripheral blood. The receptors stem from a young woman with COVID-19, enrolled during active disease. Each CDR3 is given with its conserved first and last residue. The D gene is left open where the match is weak. Clone size is not always given. Where it is, it says once, few, many or a class for expanded clones.

d_call	v_call	clone_size	j_call	cdr3_aa
-	TRBV7-2	-	TRBJ1-2	CASSPQVSVRYGYTF
TRBD2	TRBV6-2/TRBV6-3	-	TRBJ2-7	CASSYSQLAAVYEQYF
-	TRBV7-3	-	TRBJ2-6	CASSSWASSGANVLTF
TRBD2	TRBV5-1	-	TRBJ2-1	CASSLTSGSSYNEQFF
TRBD2	TRBV7-6	-	TRBJ2-2	CASSLGGTRELFF
-	TRBV2	-	TRBJ1-2	CATSGGLHGYTF
-	TRBV25-1	-	TRBJ1-2	CASSESGIDGYTF
TRBD1	TRBV19	-	TRBJ1-5	CASSKRGTGSYQPQHF
-	TRBV6-6	-	TRBJ1-3	CASSYSAGEGNTIYF
TRBD1	TRBV28	-	TRBJ1-3	CASRDRGSGNTIYF
-	TRBV21-1	once	TRBJ2-7	CASSPKTGTRPYEQYF
-	TRBV30	-	TRBJ1-6	CAWSYRSSYNSPLHF
TRBD2	TRBV7-9	-	TRBJ2-7	CASSLSGTTSYEQYF
TRBD1	TRBV6-5	-	TRBJ1-3	CASRSTGGSGNTIYF
-	TRBV6-5	few	TRBJ1-2	CASTPADPRGYGYTF
-	TRBV7-9	-	TRBJ1-2	CASSLDTLYGYTF
TRBD1	TRBV9	-	TRBJ1-3	CASSGPGQGNTIYF
-	TRBV5-1	-	TRBJ2-6	CASSLGGSGANVLTF
TRBD1	TRBV5-8	-	TRBJ1-1	CASSLARGSTEAFF
TRBD1	TRBV15	-	TRBJ2-4	CATQGTVDIQYF
TRBD2	TRBV9	-	TRBJ2-1	CASSLGLAGGMQFF
TRBD1	TRBV6-5	-	TRBJ2-1	CASKTGQGWNEQFF
-	TRBV5-1	-	TRBJ2-2	CASRLGSSGELFF
-	TRBV7-9	-	TRBJ1-5	CASSSEVGNQPQHF
-	TRBV18	-	TRBJ1-3	CASSPRHLFSGNTIYF
TRBD2	TRBV5-1	few	TRBJ2-3	CAMDSLTGGRGDTQYF
TRBD1	TRBV19	-	TRBJ2-4	CATKQGVENIQYF
-	TRBV5-4	-	TRBJ2-3	CASSPFQTDTQYF
TRBD1	TRBV28	-	TRBJ1-2	CASRSAGQGNYGYTF
TRBD2	TRBV6-5	-	TRBJ2-3	CASSTTGLPGDTQYF
TRBD1	TRBV28	-	TRBJ2-7	CASSPVGQGYEQYF
TRBD1	TRBV5-6	-	TRBJ1-6	CASSVGTGHNSPLHF
TRBD2	TRBV2	-	TRBJ2-5	CARSGSGETQYF
TRBD2	TRBV5-4	-	TRBJ2-7	CASSSSGRWEQYF
TRBD1	TRBV6-5	-	TRBJ1-3	CASSSMTGFGNTIYF
-	TRBV7-2	-	TRBJ2-4	CASSSQVQGLDIQYF
TRBD2	TRBV11-2	-	TRBJ2-7	CASSFPRLAGTGEQYF
-	TRBV12-3/TRBV12-4	-	TRBJ2-1	CASSRVNEQFF
TRBD1	TRBV28	-	TRBJ1-2	CASSFSGTGDGYTF
-	TRBV28	-	TRBJ1-2	CASSFREEYGYTF
TRBD1	TRBV30	-	TRBJ2-1	CAWVPGGSYSYNEQFF
-	TRBV19	-	TRBJ2-7	CASQGTSYEQYF
TRBD2	TRBV5-4	-	TRBJ2-7	CASSRGGLAGSYGYEQYF
-	TRBV7-2	-	TRBJ1-4	CASSLVSATNEKLFF
-	TRBV30	-	TRBJ2-7	CAWSVLSRAKYF
-	TRBV4-3	-	TRBJ1-5	CASSQGAGTQPQHF